Shown below are 16 T cell receptor beta chains from a single sample sequenced in a study of shared clonotypes between healthy human individuals. The naive CD8 population came from CD45RO-negative cells selected for CCR7, without terminally differentiated effector memory CD45RA+ cells. Sequenced by immunoSEQ multiplex PCR; TCRdb stores in-frame clones only, minus some. The sample includes 1.5 million to 2.5 million clones, less than 95% of them seen just once. The sample comprised naive CD8+ T cells sorted from blood. The receptor source for this set is a man between 18 and 35 years old in good health.

The chain employs TRBV4-3 and TRBJ2-1, with 9 nucleotides matching TRBD2. The V gene's germline CDR1 is LGHNA and CDR2 YSLEER. V lost 2 bases and J lost 10; bases outside the gene matches: 21. The length of the CDR3 is 19 residues. CDR3 coding DNA: TGCGCCAGCAGCCAACGATTAGCGGGAGCCCCTCCTGGGGCAGGGGAGCAGTTCTTC. It specifies CASSQRLAGAPPGAGEQFF.

V is TRBV5-1 and J is TRBJ1-1, with unresolved D. The CDR3 has 15 amino acids. Per the germline V gene, CDR1 is SGHRS and CDR2 is YFSETQ. V was clipped by 0 bases and J by 1 base, with 10 bases between them. CDR3 residues: CASSLEFSGNTEAFF. CDR3 DNA: TGCGCCAGCAGCTTGGAGTTTTCGGGGAACACTGAAGCTTTCTTT.

This clone showed up just once. The same CDR3 is also encoded by other DNA sequences in this sample. The V gene is TRBV18, the J gene TRBJ2-5, with no clear D. The CDR3 length is 12 residues. Trimming took 1 base from V and 5 from J, leaving 5 bases between them. CDR1 KGHSH and CDR2 LQKENI come from the germline V gene. The CDR3 DNA is TGTGCCAGCTCACCACAGGGCGAGACCCAGTACTTC. Translation gives CASSPQGETQYF.

CDR3 nucleotides: TGTGCCAGCAGTGTTACAGGGATGGGGGAGACCCAGTACTTC. Translation gives CASSVTGMGETQYF. J is TRBJ2-5 and V is TRBV6-1; TRBD1 might be the D (6 bases). Trimming shortened V by 4 bases and J by 5 bases, and 14 bases separated the two germline ends. The V gene's germline CDR1 is MNHNS and CDR2 SASEGT. The CDR3 runs 14 residues.

This chain links TRBV7-9 with TRBJ2-1; the D is unclear. This CDR3 has 16 residues. Trimming left V 5 bases short and J 2 bases short, with 16 bases between. Germline V CDR1 and CDR2: SEHNR, FQNEAQ (reference sequence). The CDR3 DNA follows: TGTGCCAGCAGCCCCCCAGGCGTCACCGCCTACAATGAGCAGTTCTTC. Protein product: CASSPPGVTAYNEQFF. Full variable domain (rest looked up from reference TRBV7-9 and TRBJ2-1): DTGVSQNPRHKITKRGQNVTFRCDPISEHNRLYWYRQTLGQGPEFLTYFQNEAQLEKSRLLSDRFSAERPKGSFSTLEIQRTEQGDSAMYLCASSPPGVTAYNEQFFGPGTRLTVL.

This clone was counted once. The chain is built from TRBV9 and TRBJ2-1; 7 positions match TRBD1. CDR1 is SGDLS, CDR2 YYNGEE, per germline. V lost 0 bases and J lost 8; bases outside the gene matches: 2. This CDR3 has 13 amino acids. The CDR3 DNA follows: TGTGCCAGCAGCGTAGACGACAGGGATGAGCAGTTCTTC. Translating it yields CASSVDDRDEQFF.

The rearrangement uses TRBV28 and TRBJ2-5; the D gene is possibly TRBD2 (5 bases). V was clipped by 5 bases and J by 5 bases, with 15 bases between them. This CDR3 has 14 residues. CDR1 and CDR2 from the germline V gene are MDHEN and SYDVKM. As DNA, the CDR3 is TGTGCCAGCAGTCCCCTTCGACTACCGGAGACCCAGTACTTC. Its protein product is CASSPLRLPETQYF. The whole variable domain, filled in from reference TRBV28 and TRBJ2-5, reads DVKVTQSSRYLVKRTGEKVFLECVQDMDHENMFWYRQDPGLGLRLIYFSYDVKMKEKGDIPEGYSVSREKKERFSLILESASTNQTSMYLCASSPLRLPETQYFGPGTRLLVL.

In this sample, this clone turned up once. The chain employs TRBV6-6 and TRBJ2-7; 10 bases agree with TRBD1. From germline, CDR1 is MNHNY and CDR2 SVGAGI (reference sequence). Losses at the gene ends were 6 bases for V and 1 base for J; bases not matched to a gene: 6. This CDR3 is 15 amino acids long. The CDR3 bases are TGTGCCAGCAGGGAGGGGACAGGGGCGTCCTACGAGCAGTACTTC. Translation: CASREGTGASYEQYF.

V gene TRBV30 combines with J gene TRBJ2-5, with D tentatively TRBD2 (7 bases). The CDR3 spans 15 residues. Germline CDR1 is GTSNPN and CDR2 is SVGIG (reference sequence). The V end was cut by 0 bases, the J end by 4 bases, with 15 bases between. CDR3 in DNA: TGTGCCTGGAGTGTACTGGGGGGGCCTGGAGAGACCCAGTACTTC. Protein: CAWSVLGGPGETQYF.

V and J are TRBV4-3 and TRBJ2-2, with D unresolved. V was trimmed by 1 base and J by 7 bases, leaving 7 bases between them. The CDR3 spans 13 residues. The germline V gene has CDR1 LGHNA and CDR2 YSLEER. The CDR3, as DNA: TGCGCCAGCAGCCAAGTAAAGGGCGGGGAGCTGTTTTTT. Translated: CASSQVKGGELFF.

The chain combines TRBV11-1 with TRBJ2-5; 13 nucleotides align to TRBD2. Unmatched junction bases numbered 3, after V lost 4 bases and J lost 4 bases. This CDR3 has 15 residues. CDR1 and CDR2 (germline): SGHAT, FQDESV (reference sequence). The CDR3 protein is CASSYTSGGAETQYF. The CDR3 coding sequence is TGTGCCAGCAGCTATACTAGCGGGGGGGCAGAGACCCAGTACTTC.

The rearrangement uses TRBV27 and TRBJ2-7; 8 nucleotides line up with TRBD1. CDR1 MNHEY and CDR2 SMNVEV come from the germline V gene (reference sequence). V was clipped by 5 bases and J by 3 bases; unmatched bases: 6. The CDR3 loop spans 14 amino acids. The chain's CDR3 is CASSAGGTGYEQYF. In nucleotides, the CDR3 is TGTGCCAGCAGTGCAGGGGGCACGGGCTACGAGCAGTACTTC.

This clone was counted once. The chain is built from TRBV5-1 and TRBJ1-2, with 7 nucleotides matching TRBD1. CDR3 size: 13 residues. Germline-derived CDR1 and CDR2 are SGHRS and YFSETQ. V dropped 5 bases and J dropped 2; count of bases not matched to a gene: 3. CDR3 DNA: TGCGCCAGCAGATTAGGGGGCAACTATGGCTACACCTTC. Translating it yields CASRLGGNYGYTF.

The V and J genes are TRBV5-4 and TRBJ1-1; D may be TRBD1 (6 bases). The CDR3 extends over 14 amino acids. CDR1 is SGHNT and CDR2 is YYREEE in the germline V gene (reference sequence). V lost 4 bases, J lost 4 bases, and 14 bases lay in between. The CDR3 region has the DNA TGTGCCAGCAGCCCTGGGGGCCCCGGCACTGAAGCTTTCTTT. Translation gives CASSPGGPGTEAFF.

The chain's CDR3 is CASSSPGRGRSYNEQFF. DNA of the CDR3: TGTGCCAGCAGTTCCCCCGGGCGAGGGCGCTCCTACAATGAGCAGTTCTTC. V is TRBV28 and J is TRBJ2-1; D may be TRBD2 (5 bases). This CDR3 contains 17 residues. Germline-derived CDR1 and CDR2 are MDHEN and SYDVKM. The ends were cut back, 4 bases at V and 0 bases at J, with 16 bases in the middle. The complete variable domain, with remaining parts taken from reference TRBV28 and TRBJ2-1, reads DVKVTQSSRYLVKRTGEKVFLECVQDMDHENMFWYRQDPGLGLRLIYFSYDVKMKEKGDIPEGYSVSREKKERFSLILESASTNQTSMYLCASSSPGRGRSYNEQFFGPGTRLTVL.

The J gene is TRBJ2-7, the V gene TRBV6-1; TRBD2 matches at 9 bases. This CDR3 contains 14 residues. The germline CDR1 and CDR2 sequences are MNHNS and SASEGT. Unmatched junction bases numbered 5, after V lost 2 bases and J lost 6 bases. The CDR3 region has the DNA TGTGCCAGCAGTGAATGGCGGGAGGGCCCCGAGCAGTACTTC. Residues: CASSEWREGPEQYF.